The rows below give T cell receptor beta chains drawn from one sample of a study of early T cells in non-severe SARS-CoV-2 infection. TCRdb passed the 5' RACE reads through MiXCR, listing each CDR3 protein once. The sample consists of about 100,000 distinct CDR3 sequences, about 12% of them appearing once. Sample: whole blood. The origin of the receptors is an adult who was a healthcare worker with PCR-confirmed SARS-CoV-2 infection or an uninfected control (not recorded which). Each CDR3 is given with its conserved first and last residue. D genes are given only for firm matches. Not all rows give a size; the values are once, few, many and, for expanded clones, a class.

size,V,J,D,DNA,CDR3
-,TRBV7-2,TRBJ1-2,TRBD1,TGTGCCAGCAGCCCAGGACAGGGCTTGAGCTATGGCTACACCTTC,CASSPGQGLSYGYTF
few,TRBV11-2,TRBJ2-1,-,TGTGCCAGCAGCTTAGACTCCCTCTCTCAGTTCTTC,CASSLDSLSQFF
many,TRBV12-3/TRBV12-4,TRBJ2-3,TRBD1,TGTGCCAGCAGTCAGGGAAGGGGGCCGGATACGCAGTATTTT,CASSQGRGPDTQYF
many,TRBV6-1,TRBJ2-7,-,TGTGCCAGCAGTGTGGCTAGCCGGACCTACGAGCAGTACTTC,CASSVASRTYEQYF
-,TRBV29-1,TRBJ1-1,TRBD1,TGCAGCGCCGCGACAGGGGATGCCACTGAAGCTTTCTTT,CSAATGDATEAFF
once,TRBV29-1,TRBJ2-1,TRBD2,TGCACCGTTGAATCGGCTAGCGGGAGCTTGGACAATGAGCAGTTCTTC,CTVESASGSLDNEQFF
many,TRBV11-2,TRBJ2-7,-,TGTGCCAGCAGCGGGGGGACACTTACCTACGAGCAGTACTTC,CASSGGTLTYEQYF
many,TRBV12-3/TRBV12-4,TRBJ2-7,-,TGTGCCAGCAGACCGTCCGGGACGGACTCCTACGAGCAGTACTTC,CASRPSGTDSYEQYF
many,TRBV7-9,TRBJ2-1,-,TGTGCCAGCATCCCGGTGGCAGTCAATGAGCAGTTCTTC,CASIPVAVNEQFF
many,TRBV7-9,TRBJ2-3,-,TGTGCCAGCAGCTTGGCAGATACGCAGTATTTT,CASSLADTQYF
many,TRBV7-9,TRBJ1-1,TRBD1,TGTGCCAGCAGCTTGGACAGGGGGAGCACTGAAGCTTTCTTT,CASSLDRGSTEAFF
-,TRBV20-1,TRBJ2-1,-,TGCAGTCCGGTACCCGGGACCTACGCTTACAATGAGCAGTTCTTC,CSPVPGTYAYNEQFF
-,TRBV29-1,TRBJ2-3,-,TGCAGCGTTGATATAGGGTCAGATACGCAGTATTTT,CSVDIGSDTQYF
many,TRBV18,TRBJ2-2,-,TGTGCCAGCTCACCACAGAGGGAAGAGCTGTTTTTT,CASSPQREELFF
-,TRBV21-1,TRBJ1-5,-,TGTGCCAGCAGCAACCCGGGACAGGGGGTCGGGCAGCCCCAGCATTTT,CASSNPGQGVGQPQHF